This T cell receptor beta chain comes out of a study of cytomegalovirus exposure and HLA in healthy donors. General study findings and limits: Being productive about 87% or about 30% of the time was typical of most TCR beta V segments in an earlier analysis. It was reportedly the case that the classifier diagnosed cytomegalovirus status with high specificity and sensitivity. Researchers counted approximately 160 TCR beta chains as cytomegalovirus-associated.

The PCR ran on 60 Vbeta and 13 Jbeta primers. Assay used: immunoSEQ multiplex PCR; TCRdb lists only in-frame clones, some missing. The repertoire includes 85,000 to 95,000 clones, under 80% of them detected once, and roughly 6% sits in the top ten. Donors were ostensibly healthy at sampling, although undocumented immune exposures were probable. CDR1 is MNHEY, CDR2 SMNVEV, per germline (reference sequence). V was shortened by 4 bases and J by 1 base, with 10 bases between the two germline ends. The CDR3 consists of 14 residues. This clone was detected only a few times. The antigen is undetermined. Sequencing input: PBMCs. This sequence joins TRBV27 and TRBJ2-5; D is uncertain. This sequence was found in a woman in her 30s in good health and CMV-seronegative. This CDR3 is CASSYKSGQETQYF. In DNA form, the CDR3 reads TGTGCCAGCAGTTATAAGAGTGGCCAAGAGACCCAGTACTTC.